Presented here are 8 T cell receptor beta chains from one specimen sequenced in a study of blood T cell repertoires in COVID-19. TCRdb's table, derived via immunoSEQ multiplex PCR, lists solely in-frame clones and lacks some. This sample yields about 410,000 clones, of which about 91% are seen a single time; roughly 1.6% belongs to the top ten. Source material: peripheral blood. All receptors derive from a woman in her 40s with COVID-19, enrolled during active disease.

This sequence joins TRBV9 and TRBJ2-7; TRBD1 is a possible D gene (7 bases). This CDR3 has 16 amino acids. The V gene lost 3 bases and the J gene lost 0 bases, with 16 bases spanning the gap. Looked up from germline, CDR1 is SGDLS and CDR2 is YYNGEE. For the CDR3, the DNA is TGTGCCAGCAGCGCCCAGGGGGGACACAGCTCCTACGAGCAGTACTTC. Protein sequence: CASSAQGGHSSYEQYF.

This clone occurred once. The V and J genes are TRBV11-2 and TRBJ1-2, with unresolved D. The CDR3 sequence is 14 residues long. The V gene lost 0 bases and the J gene lost 6 bases, with 11 bases spanning the gap. CDR1 SGHAT and CDR2 FQNNGV come from the germline V gene. CDR3 in amino acids: CASSLDRRSDGYTF. The CDR3, as DNA: TGTGCCAGCAGCTTAGATAGGCGGAGCGATGGCTACACCTTC.

The rearrangement uses TRBV2 and TRBJ1-1; maybe TRBD1 (5 bases). V was trimmed by 4 bases and J by 8 bases, leaving 8 bases between them. This CDR3 spans 11 amino acids. Germline V gene data show CDR1 as SNHLY and CDR2 as FYNNEI. The CDR3: CASSATDEAFF. DNA of the CDR3: TGTGCCAGCAGTGCGACAGACGAAGCTTTCTTT.

This clone appeared a single time. The chain links TRBV7-2 to TRBJ2-6; no clear D gene. CDR3 length: 17 residues. Trimming removed 5 bases from V and 0 bases from J, with 14 bases in between. Germline CDR1 reads SGHTA; CDR2 reads FQGNSA. CDR3 sequence reads: CASSPRFDLSGANVLTF. The CDR3 coding sequence is TGTGCCAGCAGCCCGAGGTTTGACCTCTCTGGGGCCAACGTCCTGACTTTC.

This sequence joins TRBV15 and TRBJ2-5, with 10 nucleotides matching TRBD1. The CDR3 is made up of 14 amino acids. Germline V gene sequence: CDR1 LNHNV, CDR2 YYDKDF (reference sequence). After removal of 3 bases from V and 6 bases from J, the junction contained 4 bases not matched to a gene. In nucleotides, the CDR3 is TGTGCCACCAGCAGGGGACAGGGGAGAAAGACCCAGTACTTC. This encodes CATSRGQGRKTQYF.

This chain uses TRBV5-1 with TRBJ1-1; D unresolved. Germline assignment: CDR1 SGHRS and CDR2 YFSETQ. The CDR3 loop spans 15 amino acids. V gave up 3 bases and J gave up 1 base, with 13 bases separating them. CDR3 sequence reads: CASSSASGRNTEAFF. The CDR3 DNA sequence: TGCGCCAGCAGCTCGGCATCCGGGAGGAACACTGAAGCTTTCTTT.

The chain links TRBV29-1 to TRBJ2-3; D unclear. Germline V CDR1 and CDR2: SQVTM, ANQGSEA. Deletions cut 1 base from V and 7 bases from J, with 15 bases between. The CDR3 is made up of 14 amino acids. The CDR3 DNA reads TGCAGCGTTGAAGGGGCGTCCTGGGTAAATACGCAGTATTTT. This encodes CSVEGASWVNTQYF.

The chain links TRBV7-2 to TRBJ1-1; D is unclear. The germline V gene has CDR1 SGHTA and CDR2 FQGNSA. This CDR3 region has 14 residues. V lost 7 bases to trimming and J lost 4 bases, with 16 bases between them. The CDR3 nucleotides are TGTGCCAGCACCACCGAAGGCAGGTTCACTGAAGCTTTCTTT. Translation gives CASTTEGRFTEAFF.